Listed here are 16 T cell receptor beta chains from one sample, sequenced in a study of T-cell memory formation after mild COVID-19. TCRdb re-analysed the 5' RACE reads in MiXCR, keeping a single row per CDR3 protein. The table shows 540,000 or so distinct CDR3 sequences, with approximately 20% occurring only once. The sample consisted of PBMCs or a T cell subset sorted from them (not recorded which). These receptors all come from an adult woman who had mild COVID-19 (a few samples of this study predate the infection). Cell type and time point are not known.

This clonotype was observed a handful of times. The CDR3 sequence is CAISGTGAIYEQYF. CDR3 bases: TGTGCCATCAGTGGGACGGGGGCAATTTACGAGCAGTACTTC. The rearrangement links TRBV10-3 to TRBJ2-7, with D perhaps TRBD1 or TRBD2 (6 bases each). The CDR3 covers 14 residues. V lost 4 bases to trimming and J lost 4 bases, with 14 bases between them. CDR1 ENHRY and CDR2 SYGVKD come from the germline V gene.

The sample holds a few counts of this clonotype. The J gene is TRBJ1-1, the V gene TRBV5-1; possible D gene TRBD1, 5 bases. Germline CDR1 and CDR2: SGHRS and YFSETQ. This CDR3 is built from 14 residues. Trimming pared 0 bases from V and 11 bases from J, leaving 17 bases between. CDR3 residues: CASSLAPESGGAFF. CDR3 bases: TGCGCCAGCAGCTTGGCTCCCGAGTCGGGGGGTGCTTTCTTT. The entire variable domain, with the rest obtained from reference TRBV5-1 and TRBJ1-1, is as follows: KAGVTQTPRYLIKTRGQQVTLSCSPISGHRSVSWYQQTPGQGLQFLFEYFSETQRNKGNFPGRFSGRQFSNSRSEMNVSTLELGDSALYLCASSLAPESGGAFFGQGTRLTVV.

This chain connects TRBV7-6 to TRBJ2-5; the D is unclear. This CDR3 is built from 14 residues. Trimming pared 4 bases from V and 3 bases from J, leaving 12 bases between. Germline-derived CDR1 and CDR2 are SGHVS and FNYEAQ. CDR3 region: CASSSGWVEETQYF. As DNA, the CDR3 is TGTGCCAGCAGCTCTGGGTGGGTAGAAGAGACCCAGTACTTC.

This clonotype was observed a handful of times. This rearrangement joins TRBV18 to TRBJ1-3; the D is unclear. Trimming pared 5 bases from V and 2 bases from J, leaving 13 bases between. Germline V gene lookup returns CDR1 KGHSH and CDR2 LQKENI. The length of the CDR3 is 15 residues. CDR3 in amino acids: CASSGMAPTGNTIYF. The CDR3 DNA reads as TGTGCCAGCTCAGGCATGGCGCCAACTGGAAACACCATATATTTT. The full variable domain, with the rest looked up from reference TRBV18 and TRBJ1-3, is NAGVMQNPRHLVRRRGQEARLRCSPMKGHSHVYWYRQLPEEGLKFMVYLQKENIIDESGMPKERFSAEFPKEGPSILRIQQVVRGDSAAYFCASSGMAPTGNTIYFGEGSWLTVV.

The chain links TRBV20-1 to TRBJ2-7; D may be TRBD2 (6 bases). The V and J ends lost 1 base and 3 bases respectively, with 22 bases between them. CDR3 length: 17 residues. Per germline, CDR1 DFQATT and CDR2 SNEGSKA (reference sequence). The CDR3 loop is CSARAYDAGTTFYEQYF. The CDR3 nucleotides are TGCAGTGCTAGAGCCTATGACGCGGGGACCACCTTCTACGAGCAGTACTTC.

This clonotype was seen more than once but under ten times. The rearrangement uses TRBV7-9 and TRBJ2-1; 11 bases fit TRBD2. The CDR3 length is 14 residues. CDR1 and CDR2 from the germline V gene are SEHNR and FQNEAQ (reference sequence). With 5 bases clipped from V and 9 bases from J, the junction kept 6 bases outside the gene matches. CDR3 sequence: CASSKLAGAFEQFF. The CDR3 DNA follows: TGTGCCAGCAGCAAACTAGCGGGAGCATTTGAGCAGTTCTTC.

V and J are TRBV19 and TRBJ1-1; D remains ambiguous. V was clipped by 3 bases and J by 6 bases, with 8 bases between them. This CDR3 spans 12 amino acids. Germline CDR1 and CDR2: LNHDA and SQIVND (reference sequence). This CDR3 reads CASSIRGAEAFF. CDR3 DNA sequence: TGTGCCAGTAGTATCCGGGGAGCTGAAGCTTTCTTT.

This clonotype was observed a handful of times. This chain connects TRBV9 to TRBJ2-1; 9 bases fit TRBD2. The ends lost 2 bases at V and 5 bases at J; junction bases unmatched: 5. CDR1 is SGDLS and CDR2 is YYNGEE in the germline V gene. The CDR3 contains 15 residues. DNA of the CDR3: TGTGCCAGCAGCGTTAGCGGGAGTCGCCACAATGAGCAGTTCTTC. Protein product: CASSVSGSRHNEQFF.

The rearrangement links TRBV7-2 to TRBJ1-5; no reliable D call. The CDR3 runs 14 residues. V was clipped by 5 bases and J by 2 bases, with 10 bases between them. CDR1 and CDR2 from the germline V gene are SGHTA and FQGNSA. This CDR3 is CASSPSQRNQPQHF. CDR3 coding DNA: TGTGCCAGCAGCCCCTCCCAGCGCAATCAGCCCCAGCATTTT.

The CDR3 bases are TGTGCCAGTAGTACGCTGGGACTAGCGGGGGAAATCCGCACAGATACGCAGTATTTT. Protein product: CASSTLGLAGEIRTDTQYF. This chain joins TRBV19 and TRBJ2-3, with 14 nucleotides matching TRBD2. In germline, CDR1 is LNHDA, CDR2 SQIVND (reference sequence). The V segment lost 4 bases and the J segment 1 base; nucleotides outside the gene matches: 10. This CDR3 has 19 residues.

The chain employs TRBV29-1 and TRBJ2-5; D possibly corresponds to TRBD2 (5 bases). The CDR3 loop spans 12 amino acids. The ends were cut back, 4 bases at V and 1 base at J, with 7 bases in the middle. From germline, CDR1 is SQVTM and CDR2 ANQGSEA. Here the CDR3 DNA reads TGCAGCGTTGCGAGCGGCCAAGAGACCCAGTACTTC. It specifies CSVASGQETQYF.

The CDR3 DNA sequence: TGCGCCAGCAGCGAGAGACTAGCGGGTCCGTACAATGAGCAGTTCTTC. The encoded protein is CASSERLAGPYNEQFF. J is TRBJ2-1 and V is TRBV4-3, with 10 bases fitting TRBD2. Germline V lookup: CDR1 LGHNA, CDR2 YSLEER. V lost 5 bases to trimming and J lost 4 bases; unmatched junction nucleotides: 8. This CDR3 has 16 amino acids.

The chain recombines TRBV9 with TRBJ1-2; no reliable D call. The CDR3 is made up of 16 amino acids. Germline loops: CDR1 SGDLS, CDR2 YYNGEE. Between the trimmed V and J ends, which lost 0 bases and 4 bases, there was a span of 16 bases. This CDR3 reads CASSVGGREGGYGYTF. CDR3 DNA: TGTGCCAGCAGCGTAGGAGGCCGGGAAGGTGGCTATGGCTACACCTTC.

This clonotype was detected only a few times. The gene calls are TRBV7-2 and TRBJ1-3; maybe TRBD1 (5 bases). The CDR3 has 17 residues. Germline V gene data show CDR1 as SGHTA and CDR2 as FQGNSA. V shed 1 base and J shed 0 bases, with 13 bases lying between them. CDR3 sequence (DNA): TGTGCCAGCAGCTTAGTCCCCCGCCAGGGCTCTGGAAACACCATATATTTT. It yields the protein CASSLVPRQGSGNTIYF.

The table lists this clonotype with many counts. The V and J genes are TRBV24-1 and TRBJ2-1, with D perhaps TRBD2 (6 bases). Trimming took 1 base from V and 5 from J, leaving 14 bases between them. Germline CDR1 reads KGHDR; CDR2 reads SFDVKD. There are 16 residues in the CDR3. The CDR3 bases are TGTGCCACCAGTGATTTAGGCAGTGGGAGGAACAATGAGCAGTTCTTC. Translating it yields CATSDLGSGRNNEQFF.

Many counts were recorded for this clonotype. The chain combines TRBV12-3 or TRBV12-4 with TRBJ2-5; a possible D gene is TRBD2 (7 bases). The CDR3 has 16 residues. The V end was cut by 6 bases, the J end by 2 bases, with 19 bases between. The CDR3 sequence is CASRPSGGGSQETQYF. CDR3 nucleotides: TGTGCCAGCAGGCCCTCGGGCGGGGGCTCTCAAGAGACCCAGTACTTC.